A selection of T cell receptor beta chains follows, all from one sample in a study of blood T cell repertoires in COVID-19. The protocol was immunoSEQ multiplex PCR, while the TCRdb copy is restricted to in-frame clones and leaves out a portion. The sample carries about 180,000 clones, around 83% recorded once. The sequenced material came from peripheral blood. The receptors come from a human donor in a cohort sampled during active COVID-19. Each CDR3 is given with its conserved first and last residue. The D gene is left open where the match is weak. Size tells how often a clone was seen (once, few, many) or the class of an expanded clone, and some rows leave it out.

d_gene	j_gene	abundance	v_gene	CDR3aa	CDR3nt
-	TRBJ2-7	-	TRBV7-8	CASSLVQGSSYEQYF	TGTGCCAGCAGCCTTGTGCAGGGGTCCTCCTACGAGCAGTACTTC
TRBD1	TRBJ1-1	-	TRBV24-1	CATSDLRRRQGTFF	TGTGCCACCAGTGATTTGCGCCGGAGACAGGGAACTTTCTTT
TRBD2	TRBJ2-3	-	TRBV10-1	CASSGGAAGDTDTQYF	TGCGCCAGCAGTGGAGGGGCAGCGGGGGACACAGATACGCAGTATTTT
TRBD1	TRBJ2-7	few	TRBV7-9	CASSSGTGYSSYEQYF	TGTGCCAGCAGCTCAGGGACAGGCTATAGCTCCTACGAGCAGTACTTC
-	TRBJ2-2	once	TRBV28	CASTLGGSGELFF	TGTGCCAGCACCCTCGGGGGATCCGGGGAGCTGTTTTTT
-	TRBJ1-1	-	TRBV6-5	CASSLGGRTEAFF	TGTGCCAGCAGCCTCGGCGGGAGGACTGAAGCTTTCTTT
TRBD2	TRBJ2-1	-	TRBV6-5	CASSYATSGRRNEQFF	TGTGCCAGCAGTTACGCGACTAGCGGGAGACGGAATGAGCAGTTCTTC
TRBD1	TRBJ2-5	-	TRBV3-1/TRBV3-2	CASSQGLTGQGTQYF	TGTGCCAGCAGCCAAGGCCTCACAGGACAGGGGACCCAGTACTTC
TRBD2	TRBJ2-1	once	TRBV2	CASRVLAGGGNEQFF	TGTGCCAGCAGAGTACTAGCGGGAGGTGGCAATGAGCAGTTCTTC
-	TRBJ2-7	-	TRBV11-2	CASSLTGYEQYF	TGTGCCAGCAGCTTAACAGGCTACGAGCAGTACTTC
-	TRBJ2-7	-	TRBV6-5	CASSYTRTAGQGEQYF	TGTGCCAGCAGTTACACCCGGACAGCGGGGCAAGGAGAGCAGTACTTC
-	TRBJ2-3	-	TRBV4-3	CASSQESSGADTQYF	TGCGCCAGCAGCCAAGAGTCGTCAGGGGCAGATACGCAGTATTTT
-	TRBJ2-3	-	TRBV7-2	CASSLTPHPTDTQYF	TGTGCCAGCAGCTTAACACCTCACCCTACAGATACGCAGTATTTT
TRBD1	TRBJ1-5	-	TRBV19	CASSIGTGNQPQHF	TGTGCCAGTAGTATAGGGACAGGGAATCAGCCCCAGCATTTT
TRBD1	TRBJ2-7	-	TRBV3-1/TRBV3-2	CASSRRDRGYEQYF	TGTGCCAGCAGCCGCCGGGACAGGGGCTACGAGCAGTACTTC
TRBD2	TRBJ2-7	-	TRBV9	CASSPRGSGSGEQYF	TGTGCCAGCAGCCCAAGGGGTAGCGGGAGTGGTGAGCAGTACTTC
-	TRBJ2-6	few	TRBV19	CASSSQGGSGANVLTF	TGTGCCAGTAGCTCCCAGGGGGGCTCTGGGGCCAACGTCCTGACTTTC
TRBD1	TRBJ2-7	-	TRBV4-1	CASSQGQGTSGRSYEQYF	TGCGCCAGCAGCCAAGGACAGGGGACCAGCGGGCGCTCCTACGAGCAGTACTTC
-	TRBJ1-5	-	TRBV6-2/TRBV6-3	CASSPSQGNQPQHF	TGTGCCAGCAGCCCCTCGCAGGGAAATCAGCCCCAGCATTTT
-	TRBJ2-7	-	TRBV4-1	CASSQDWADSYEQYF	TGCGCCAGCAGCCAAGACTGGGCTGACTCCTACGAGCAGTACTTC
-	TRBJ1-2	-	TRBV2	CASSERGPGGYTF	TGTGCCAGCAGTGAACGGGGTCCGGGGGGCTACACCTTC
TRBD1	TRBJ2-7	-	TRBV28	CASSWGTGSDEQYF	TGTGCCAGCAGTTGGGGGACAGGAAGCGACGAGCAGTACTTC
TRBD2	TRBJ2-3	-	TRBV6-4	CASSEEAGGADTQYF	TGTGCCAGCAGTGAGGAAGCGGGGGGCGCAGATACGCAGTATTTT
TRBD2	TRBJ2-5	-	TRBV5-1	CASSLGVGSAGGRETQYF	TGCGCCAGCAGCTTGGGTGTCGGATCGGCGGGGGGCCGGGAGACCCAGTACTTC
-	TRBJ1-3	few	TRBV3-1/TRBV3-2	CASSQYGSSGNTIYF	TGTGCCAGCAGCCAATACGGGAGCTCTGGAAACACCATATATTTT
TRBD1	TRBJ2-7	-	TRBV10-2	CASRDRGYEQYF	TGCGCCAGCAGAGACAGGGGCTACGAGCAGTACTTC
-	TRBJ2-7	-	TRBV21-1	CASSKGEGREDFHEQYF	TGTGCCAGCAGCAAAGGGGAGGGCAGGGAAGATTTCCACGAGCAGTACTTC
-	TRBJ2-3	-	TRBV11-3	CASSLWGASTDTQYF	TGTGCCAGCAGCCTCTGGGGAGCGAGCACAGATACGCAGTATTTT
-	TRBJ1-1	-	TRBV19	CASSRGQKSEAFF	TGTGCCAGTAGTAGAGGGCAGAAATCTGAAGCTTTCTTT
TRBD1	TRBJ1-3	-	TRBV18	CASSRTGETGNTIYF	TGTGCCAGCTCACGCACAGGGGAAACTGGAAACACCATATATTTT
TRBD1	TRBJ2-3	few	TRBV9	CASSLSGQPGADTQYF	TGTGCCAGCAGCCTTTCGGGACAGCCTGGAGCAGATACGCAGTATTTT